Listed below are T cell receptor beta chains from one sample, sequenced in a study of T cells in localized non-small cell lung cancer. Libraries were prepared by immunoSEQ multiplex PCR; TCRdb keeps only in-frame clonotypes and omits some of them. The top ten hold about 2.5% of the sample, which has over 30,000 clones, 88% seen once. The sequencing used peripheral blood, collected before any cancer treatment. Source of these receptors: a woman aged 35-75 years with stage I lung adenocarcinoma. Each CDR3 is given with its conserved first and last residue. Fields, in order: clone size, J gene, V gene, D gene, CDR3 protein, CDR3 DNA. The D gene is left open where the match is weak. Clone size is shown for a subset of rows, as once, few, many or a class of expanded clone.

once TRBJ1-2 TRBV28 TRBD1 CASSLLGTGGYGYTF TGTGCCAGCAGTTTATTGGGGACAGGGGGCTATGGCTACACCTTC
. TRBJ2-1 TRBV4-2 TRBD2 CASSHQRETDEQFF TGTGCCAGCAGCCATCAGCGGGAGACGGATGAGCAGTTCTTC
. TRBJ1-2 TRBV4-1 . CASSLGGSYGYTF TGCGCCAGCAGCCTGGGGGGATCCTATGGCTACACCTTC
once TRBJ2-5 TRBV6-1 TRBD2 CASSEGLEETQYF TGTGCCAGCAGTGAGGGACTAGAAGAGACCCAGTACTTC
. TRBJ1-6 TRBV7-2 . CASSLEREAPLHF TGTGCCAGCAGCTTAGAGAGGGAAGCACCCCTCCACTTT
. TRBJ2-4 TRBV30 . CAWSVRLRNIQYF TGTGCCTGGAGTGTGCGGCTGAGGAACATTCAGTACTTC
. TRBJ2-5 TRBV28 TRBD2 CASSSGPRGGSWETQYF TGTGCCAGCAGTTCAGGCCCACGAGGCGGGAGTTGGGAGACCCAGTACTTC
. TRBJ2-1 TRBV2 . CASSDQGARVPNEQFF TGTGCCAGCAGTGACCAAGGGGCTAGGGTACCTAATGAGCAGTTCTTC
. TRBJ2-7 TRBV6-1 . CASSERGGISEQYF TGTGCCAGCAGTGAAAGGGGGGGGATCTCCGAGCAGTACTTC
. TRBJ2-2 TRBV9 . CASSPPRGTTTGELFF TGTGCCAGCAGCCCCCCTAGGGGGACTACGACCGGGGAGCTGTTTTTT
once TRBJ2-2 TRBV5-1 . CASSLNANTGELFF TGCGCCAGCAGCTTGAACGCGAACACCGGGGAGCTGTTTTTT
. TRBJ1-5 TRBV19 . CASNGQANQPQHF TGTGCCAGTAACGGGCAGGCGAATCAGCCCCAGCATTTT
. TRBJ2-7 TRBV9 . CASSVGPPYEQYF TGTGCCAGCAGCGTAGGCCCTCCATACGAGCAGTACTTC
. TRBJ1-1 TRBV5-1 . CASSRPEGMNTEAFF TGCGCCAGCAGCCGCCCTGAGGGCATGAACACTGAAGCTTTCTTT
. TRBJ2-5 TRBV5-4 . CASSFTGRGYETQYF TGTGCCAGCAGCTTCACAGGGAGGGGATACGAGACCCAGTACTTC
. TRBJ2-7 TRBV6-5 . CASSYSTFYEQYF TGTGCCAGCAGTTACTCGACCTTTTACGAGCAGTACTTC
once TRBJ1-5 TRBV2 TRBD1 CASRGGPEQPQHF TGTGCCAGCAGAGGGGGCCCGGAACAGCCCCAGCATTTT
once TRBJ2-2 TRBV11-2 . CASSLVQNTGELFF TGTGCCAGCAGCTTAGTCCAGAACACCGGGGAGCTGTTTTTT
. TRBJ2-7 TRBV6-6 TRBD1 CASRGTGGSYEQYF TGTGCCAGCAGAGGGACAGGGGGCTCCTACGAGCAGTACTTC
few TRBJ2-5 TRBV27 . CASGRPYGGGQETQYF TGTGCCAGCGGCCGCCCTTACGGGGGCGGCCAAGAGACCCAGTACTTC
. TRBJ2-7 TRBV28 . CASSSSSGRVIYEQYF TGTGCCAGCAGTTCGTCGTCAGGCAGGGTTATCTACGAGCAGTACTTC
. TRBJ2-5 TRBV7-7 TRBD2 CASSSLPTSGETQYF TGTGCTAGCAGCTCCTTACCGACTAGCGGGGAGACCCAGTACTTC
. TRBJ1-4 TRBV29-1 . CSVGTRGNEKLFF TGCAGCGTCGGGACCCGGGGTAATGAAAAACTGTTTTTT
. TRBJ2-1 TRBV28 TRBD1 CASSSGQGDNEQFF TGTGCCAGCAGTTCAGGACAGGGCGACAATGAGCAGTTCTTC
. TRBJ1-2 TRBV6-5 . CASSLGLIVGYTF TGTGCCAGCAGTTTGGGACTCATCGTTGGCTACACCTTC
. TRBJ2-3 TRBV6-5 . CASSYSFVASDTQYF TGTGCCAGCAGTTACTCGTTCGTAGCTTCTGATACGCAGTATTTT
. TRBJ1-4 TRBV28 TRBD1 CASSLTGQGSEKLFF TGTGCCAGCAGTTTGACCGGACAGGGGTCTGAAAAACTGTTTTTT
. TRBJ2-1 TRBV10-3 . CAISDYNEQFF TGTGCCATCAGTGACTACAATGAGCAGTTCTTC
once TRBJ1-5 TRBV19 TRBD1 CASSIQPGQGGQPQHF TGTGCCAGTAGTATCCAGCCGGGACAGGGAGGTCAGCCCCAGCATTTT
. TRBJ2-2 TRBV5-1 TRBD2 CASAQLAGDTGELFF TGCGCCAGCGCGCAACTAGCGGGAGACACCGGGGAGCTGTTTTTT
once TRBJ2-3 TRBV6-4 TRBD2 CASSESGTSGTDTQYF TGTGCCAGCAGTGAATCCGGGACTAGCGGGACAGATACGCAGTATTTT
few TRBJ1-5 TRBV27 . CASSLSSTGYRQPQHF TGTGCCAGCAGTTTATCCTCCACAGGGTATCGTCAGCCCCAGCATTTT
. TRBJ1-5 TRBV30 . CAWSVEGNQPQHF TGTGCCTGGAGTGTTGAGGGGAATCAGCCCCAGCATTTT
. TRBJ2-1 TRBV5-8 TRBD2 CASSLDSGARRAQFF TGTGCCAGCAGCTTGGACAGCGGGGCTCGCCGCGCGCAGTTCTTC
. TRBJ2-1 TRBV28 TRBD2 CASSLLSSGRWNEQFF TGTGCCAGCAGTTTATTGTCCAGCGGGAGATGGAATGAGCAGTTCTTC
. TRBJ2-5 TRBV9 . CASSVEQGFGETQYF TGTGCCAGCAGCGTAGAACAGGGCTTCGGAGAGACCCAGTACTTC
. TRBJ2-1 TRBV5-4 TRBD2 CASSLVLTSGTQQFF TGTGCCAGCAGCTTGGTTTTGACTAGCGGGACCCAGCAGTTCTTC
. TRBJ2-7 TRBV19 . CASSMAGRYEQYF TGTGCCAGTAGTATGGCAGGGCGCTACGAGCAGTACTTC
. TRBJ2-1 TRBV28 . CASSLWDNEQFF TGTGCCAGCAGTCTATGGGACAATGAGCAGTTCTTC
. TRBJ2-7 TRBV19 TRBD2 CASRRGLAGEHEQYF TGTGCCAGTAGACGGGGACTAGCGGGAGAACACGAGCAGTACTTC
. TRBJ2-5 TRBV5-1 . CASSLEGGRRETQYF TGCGCCAGCAGCTTGGAGGGGGGGCGCCGGGAGACCCAGTACTTC
once TRBJ1-1 TRBV6-1 TRBD1 CASTDRVNTEAFF TGTGCCAGCACCGACAGGGTGAACACTGAAGCTTTCTTT
. TRBJ1-1 TRBV6-1 . CASSEQGGGYTEAFF TGTGCCAGCAGTGAGCAGGGAGGGGGATACACTGAAGCTTTCTTT
. TRBJ2-1 TRBV13 . CASSPPPSDEQFF TGTGCCAGCAGCCCGCCCCCGAGCGATGAGCAGTTCTTC
. TRBJ1-5 TRBV10-3 . CAIGEGNQPQHF TGTGCCATCGGGGAGGGCAATCAGCCCCAGCATTTT
once TRBJ2-7 TRBV28 . CASSSPGRSYYEQYF TGTGCCAGCAGTTCCCCAGGGAGAAGTTACTACGAGCAGTACTTC
. TRBJ2-7 TRBV6-6 . CASGESYEQYF TGTGCCAGTGGGGAGTCCTACGAGCAGTACTTC
. TRBJ2-5 TRBV4-1 TRBD2 CASSQRGGETQYF TGCGCCAGCAGCCAACGGGGGGGGGAGACCCAGTACTTC
. TRBJ2-1 TRBV5-8 TRBD1 CASSHRDRGPNEQFF TGTGCCAGCAGCCACCGGGACAGGGGGCCTAATGAGCAGTTCTTC
. TRBJ1-1 TRBV10-3 . CAISESGETEAFF TGTGCCATCAGTGAGTCGGGTGAGACTGAAGCTTTCTTT